The 17 T cell receptor beta chains reported below all come from one sample, sequenced in a study of cytotoxic CD8 clonotypes in ibrutinib-treated CLL. The data were produced by immunoSEQ multiplex PCR, yet TCRdb's version contains in-frame clones alone and is incomplete. Of about 300,000 clones in the sample, 60% to 80% were seen once. The source was PBMCs, collected at disease progression, from a patient treated with ibrutinib. These receptors originate from a human donor with chronic lymphocytic leukemia.

The J gene is TRBJ1-5, the V gene TRBV10-3; the D is unclear. The CDR3 consists of 12 residues. Trimming shortened V by 6 bases and J by 1 base, and 4 bases separated the two germline ends. CDR1 is ENHRY, CDR2 SYGVKD, per germline. This chain's CDR3 is CAIRDSNQPQHF. The CDR3 region has the DNA TGTGCCATCAGGGACAGCAATCAGCCCCAGCATTTT.

V and J are TRBV15 and TRBJ2-1, with D maybe TRBD2 (6 bases). CDR1 is LNHNV, CDR2 YYDKDF, per germline (reference sequence). Between the trimmed V and J ends, which lost 1 base and 6 bases, there was a span of 13 bases. The CDR3 is 15 amino acids. This chain's CDR3 is CATSRGETSLNEQFF. DNA for the CDR3: TGTGCCACCAGCAGAGGTGAGACTAGTCTCAATGAGCAGTTCTTC.

V gene TRBV19 combines with J gene TRBJ2-1; 10 bases agree with TRBD2. J lost 7 bases, V lost 5 bases, and 11 bases had no gene match. Per germline, CDR1 LNHDA and CDR2 SQIVND (reference sequence). The CDR3 totals 16 residues. CDR3 nucleotide sequence: TGTGCCAGTAGTTCCCGAACTAGCGGGATTAGGAATGAGCAGTTCTTC. Its translation: CASSSRTSGIRNEQFF.

This clone was observed once. The chain couples TRBV28 to TRBJ2-6, with 7 bases fitting TRBD1. The germline CDR1 and CDR2 sequences are MDHEN and SYDVKM. The trim removed 6 bases at V and 11 bases at J, leaving 7 bases unmatched. This CDR3 is 13 amino acids long. The CDR3 nucleotides read TGTGCCAGCAGACACAGGGGTTTCCACGTCCTGACTTTC. This sequence encodes CASRHRGFHVLTF.

The chain uses TRBV10-3 and TRBJ2-5; unclear D gene. From germline, CDR1 is ENHRY and CDR2 SYGVKD. The V gene lost 6 bases and the J gene lost 1 base, with 15 bases spanning the gap. The CDR3 covers 15 residues. CDR3 DNA: TGTGCCATCAGGAATACGTCAGTAGCCCAAGAGACCCAGTACTTC. It is translated as CAIRNTSVAQETQYF.

The chain employs TRBV7-2 and TRBJ1-2; weak D call: TRBD1 (6 bases). The germline V gene has CDR1 SGHTA and CDR2 FQGNSA. The length of the CDR3 is 15 residues. The germline V and J ends were trimmed by 4 bases and 2 bases, with 14 bases remaining between them. In nucleotides, the CDR3 is TGTGCCAGCAGCTCAACCAAGACAGGAAACTATGGCTACACCTTC. Translated, it gives CASSSTKTGNYGYTF.

The chain combines TRBV2 with TRBJ1-5, with TRBD1 as a possible D gene (5 bases). The V end lost 6 bases, the J end lost 2 bases, and 17 bases lay between the germline ends. The CDR3 runs to 16 residues. Germline CDR1 and CDR2: SNHLY and FYNNEI. CDR3 nucleotide sequence: TGTGCCAGCAGGTTCCGACAGCCCGTGGGCAATCAGCCCCAGCATTTT. Its translation is CASRFRQPVGNQPQHF.

This CDR3 reads CASSPGGAGHVTGELFF. CDR3 bases: TGTGCCAGCAGCCCAGGAGGGGCAGGGCACGTAACCGGGGAGCTGTTTTTT. The chain links TRBV7-8 to TRBJ2-2; D perhaps matches TRBD2 (6 bases). CDR1 and CDR2 from the germline V gene are SGHVS and FQNEAQ. CDR3 length equals 17 residues. The V end lost 5 bases, the J end lost 5 bases, and 21 bases lay between the germline ends.

The gene calls are TRBV15 and TRBJ2-2; tentative D call: TRBD2 (5 bases). The V and J ends lost 5 bases and 5 bases respectively, with 15 bases between them. The length of the CDR3 is 15 residues. Looked up from germline, CDR1 is LNHNV and CDR2 is YYDKDF (reference sequence). CDR3 loop: CATSFFPRRTGELFF. CDR3 in DNA: TGTGCCACCAGCTTTTTCCCCAGGAGGACCGGGGAGCTGTTTTTT.

The chain joins TRBV11-3 to TRBJ2-5, with 9 bases fitting TRBD1. The V gene end was trimmed by 2 bases and the J gene end by 5 bases; junction bases not matched to a gene: 6. CDR3 length: 15 residues. Germline lookup yields CDR1 SGHNT and CDR2 YENEEA. The CDR3 sequence is CASSLTGTGSETQYF. In nucleotides, the CDR3 is TGTGCCAGCAGCTTAACCGGGACAGGGAGCGAGACCCAGTACTTC.

This chain connects TRBV6-6 to TRBJ1-5, with TRBD1 as a possible D gene (6 bases). Trimming cost V 0 bases and J 4 bases, with 13 bases left between them. The CDR3 runs 16 residues. Looked up from germline, CDR1 is MNHNY and CDR2 is SVGAGI (reference sequence). The chain's CDR3 is CASSYSRDRLNQPQHF. In DNA, the CDR3 is TGTGCCAGCAGTTACTCCCGAGACAGGCTAAATCAGCCCCAGCATTTT.

This clone showed up just a few times. The V call is TRBV10-3, the J call TRBJ2-7; TRBD2 matches 8 bases. V lost 6 bases and J lost 3; bases outside the gene matches: 7. The CDR3 runs 14 residues. Germline CDR1 and CDR2: ENHRY and SYGVKD. The CDR3 bases are TGTGCCATCAGGGACCTAGCGGGCAGCTACGAGCAGTACTTC. It is translated as CAIRDLAGSYEQYF.

For this clone: The CDR3 carries no conserved terminal phenylalanine or tryptophan, so it likely arises from a read error. The V call is TRBV4-1, the J call TRBJ1-5, with D possibly matching TRBD1 (5 bases). The V and J ends lost 0 bases and 4 bases respectively, with 7 bases between them. CDR1 is MGHRA and CDR2 is YSYEKL in the germline V gene. The CDR3 spans 14 residues. The CDR3 DNA reads TGCGCCAGCAGCCAAGATTGGGGGAATCAGCCCCAGCATCTT. It yields the protein CASSQDWGNQPQHL.

The chain is built from TRBV7-6 and TRBJ2-2; no clear D. CDR1 SGHVS and CDR2 FNYEAQ come from the germline V gene. The V gene lost 5 bases and the J gene lost 1 base, with 5 bases spanning the gap. This CDR3 contains 13 residues. The CDR3 coding sequence is TGTGCCAGCAGCATTAAGAACACCGGGGAGCTGTTTTTT. Amino acid sequence: CASSIKNTGELFF.

For this clone: The same CDR3 is also encoded by other DNA sequences in this sample. The chain uses TRBV7-9 and TRBJ1-2; possibly TRBD1 for D (5 bases). The CDR3 consists of 16 residues. With 0 bases removed from V and 0 bases from J, the gap between germline ends came to 11 bases. Germline V lookup: CDR1 SEHNR, CDR2 FQNEAQ (reference sequence). This CDR3 is CASSLAVGQTNYGYTF. As DNA, the CDR3 is TGTGCCAGCAGCTTAGCCGTCGGACAAACTAACTATGGCTACACCTTC.

This rearrangement joins TRBV5-8 to TRBJ1-2, with TRBD1 as a possible D gene (5 bases). V lost 6 bases and J 7 bases, leaving 16 bases between the germline ends. This CDR3 is built from 13 residues. In germline, CDR1 is SGHTS, CDR2 YDEGEE. The CDR3 DNA reads TGTGCCAGCACCCTATGGGGGGAGGCTGGCTACACCTTC. It codes for CASTLWGEAGYTF.

The rearrangement links TRBV27 to TRBJ2-1; either TRBD1 or TRBD2 may fit D (10 bases each). CDR3 length: 21 residues. Germline lookup yields CDR1 MNHEY and CDR2 SMNVEV (reference sequence). Deletions cut 9 bases from V and 5 bases from J, with 38 bases between. CDR3 in DNA: TGTGCCAGATGGCGGGACAGGGGTTTGGAACTAGCGGGGCAGCAAGACAATGAGCAGTTCTTC. Translation gives CARWRDRGLELAGQQDNEQFF.